The clone carrying this T cell receptor beta chain is hyperexpanded (1% or more) by share. Antigen: not known. Different DNA sequences within this sample yield the same CDR3. This record belongs to a study of coeliac disease. Study observations and caveats: Largely private TRB repertoires meant most sequences were sample-unique.

Clones were read by immunoSEQ multiplex PCR, and TCRdb kept only the in-frame ones, dropping some. The sample yields 1,300 or so clones, less than 70% seen once. Sequencing was performed on intraepithelial lymphocytes from the gut. The clonotype comes from a man aged 65-85 years without celiac disease.

CDR3 coding DNA: TGTGCCACCAGCAGAGTAGGGGACTCGAATGAAAAACTGTTTTTT. This encodes CATSRVGDSNEKLFF. The chain employs TRBV15 and TRBJ1-4; D might be TRBD1 (5 bases). Germline lookup yields CDR1 LNHNV and CDR2 YYDKDF (reference sequence). V was trimmed by 1 base and J by 5 bases, leaving 11 bases between them. The CDR3 sequence is 15 residues long. Combining the CDR3 with reference TRBV15 and TRBJ1-4 gives the whole variable domain DAMVIQNPRYQVTQFGKPVTLSCSQTLNHNVMYWYQQKSSQAPKLLFHYYDKDFNNEADTPDNFQSRRPNTSFCFLDIRSPGLGDTAMYLCATSRVGDSNEKLFFGSGTQLSVL.